The 30 T cell receptor beta chains presented below share a single source sample, sequenced in a study of blood T cell repertoires in COVID-19. Some clones are missing from TCRdb's copy, which holds only in-frame ones; the method was immunoSEQ multiplex PCR. This sample has more than 250,000 clones, with 88% found just once. The sequenced material came from peripheral blood. These receptors originate from a woman between 25 and 40 years old with COVID-19, enrolled during active disease.

The chain couples TRBV19 to TRBJ2-3; maybe TRBD2 (6 bases). The CDR3 loop spans 15 amino acids. CDR1 and CDR2 (germline): LNHDA, SQIVND (reference sequence). V was cut by 4 bases and J by 2 bases, with 13 bases left in between. The CDR3 nucleotides are TGTGCCAGTAGTAAGGGCGGGGACCTCACAGATACGCAGTATTTT. Amino acids: CASSKGGDLTDTQYF.

The rearrangement joins TRBV3-1 (or the pseudogene TRBV3-2) to TRBJ1-6, with D hard to call. Germline-derived CDR1 and CDR2 are LGHDT and YNNKEL (reference sequence). This CDR3 is built from 13 residues. V dropped 2 bases and J dropped 6 bases, with 5 bases sitting between them. Here the CDR3 reads CASSQIINSPLHF. The CDR3, as DNA: TGTGCCAGCAGCCAAATCATTAATTCACCCCTCCACTTT.

The chain links TRBV11-3 to TRBJ2-7; D is undetermined. The CDR3 sequence is 11 residues long. Trimming stripped 5 bases from V and 7 bases from J, with 9 bases between. CDR1 and CDR2 from the germline V gene are SGHNT and YENEEA. CDR3 in DNA: TGTGCCAGCAGCGAACGGTGGGAGCAGTACTTC. Translation: CASSERWEQYF.

The chain employs TRBV5-4 and TRBJ2-2; TRBD1 matches 9 bases. CDR1 is SGHNT, CDR2 YYREEE, per germline (reference sequence). This CDR3 has 14 residues. The V and J ends lost 2 bases and 5 bases, in that order; junction bases with no gene match: 1. The CDR3 coding sequence is TGTGCCAGCAGCTTTGACAGGGGGACCGGGGAGCTGTTTTTT. This codes for CASSFDRGTGELFF. Full variable domain (rest looked up from reference TRBV5-4 and TRBJ2-2): ETGVTQSPTHLIKTRGQQVTLRCSSQSGHNTVSWYQQALGQGPQFIFQYYREEENGRGNFPPRFSGLQFPNYSSELNVNALELDDSALYLCASSFDRGTGELFFGEGSRLTVL.

This clone is a singleton in its sample. The chain joins TRBV5-4 to TRBJ2-2; possible D gene TRBD1, 6 bases. Per germline, CDR1 SGHNT and CDR2 YYREEE (reference sequence). The CDR3 consists of 14 residues. V was shortened by 4 bases and J by 5 bases, with 12 bases between the two germline ends. The CDR3 sequence is CASSPRGGTGELFF. The CDR3 bases are TGTGCCAGCAGCCCCAGGGGTGGGACCGGGGAGCTGTTTTTT.

CDR3 in DNA: TGTGCCAGCTCACCACCAGCCCAGGGGACAACCTACGAGCAGTACTTC. Its translation is CASSPPAQGTTYEQYF. This chain uses TRBV18 with TRBJ2-7; TRBD1 might be the D (6 bases). Germline V gene data show CDR1 as KGHSH and CDR2 as LQKENI. V was cut by 0 bases and J by 2 bases, with 14 bases left in between. This CDR3 contains 16 residues. The entire variable domain, with the rest obtained from reference TRBV18 and TRBJ2-7, is as follows: NAGVMQNPRHLVRRRGQEARLRCSPMKGHSHVYWYRQLPEEGLKFMVYLQKENIIDESGMPKERFSAEFPKEGPSILRIQQVVRGDSAAYFCASSPPAQGTTYEQYFGPGTRLTVT.

The chain employs TRBV11-3 and TRBJ2-7; maybe TRBD1 (5 bases). Looked up from germline, CDR1 is SGHNT and CDR2 is YENEEA. The germline V and J ends were trimmed by 4 bases and 4 bases, with 8 bases remaining between them. CDR3 length: 12 amino acids. The CDR3 region has the DNA TGTGCCAGCAGCTGGACACCATACGAGCAGTACTTC. Translated: CASSWTPYEQYF.

The chain recombines TRBV18 with TRBJ1-4, with D perhaps matching TRBD1 (6 bases). Trimming cost V 3 bases and J 8 bases, with 10 bases left between them. The CDR3 runs to 13 residues. Germline V CDR1 and CDR2: KGHSH, LQKENI. The CDR3 loop reads CASSPGQKEKLFF. The CDR3 coding sequence is TGTGCCAGCTCACCGGGACAAAAGGAAAAACTGTTTTTT.

J is TRBJ2-5 and V is TRBV2; 10 nucleotides align to TRBD1. The CDR3 is 16 residues long. Trimming took 5 bases from V and 5 from J; bases not matched to a gene: 11. Per the germline V gene, CDR1 is SNHLY and CDR2 is FYNNEI. The CDR3 is CASSWRDRGWKETQYF. CDR3 bases: TGTGCCAGCAGTTGGCGGGACAGGGGTTGGAAGGAGACCCAGTACTTC.

This clone is medium-sized by share. The chain carries TRBV6-2 or TRBV6-3 and TRBJ2-1; TRBD2 agrees at 9 bases. With V trimmed by 5 bases and J by 7 bases, 9 bases remained unmatched. Germline V gene data show CDR1 as MNHEY and CDR2 as SVGEGT. The length of the CDR3 is 15 residues. DNA for the CDR3: TGTGCCAGCAGTGCGACTAGCGGTGAGGGGAATGAGCAGTTCTTC. It encodes CASSATSGEGNEQFF.

The chain employs TRBV5-4 and TRBJ1-3; tentatively, D is TRBD1 (6 bases). The germline gives CDR1 SGHNT, CDR2 YYREEE (reference sequence). The V and J ends lost 0 bases and 6 bases respectively, with 10 bases between them. The CDR3 covers 14 residues. CDR3: CASSLDRAQNTIYF. In DNA, the CDR3 is TGTGCCAGCAGCTTGGACAGGGCACAAAACACCATATATTTT.

V and J are TRBV19 and TRBJ1-1, with a possible D match to TRBD1 (5 bases). CDR3 length equals 13 residues. The germline gives CDR1 LNHDA, CDR2 SQIVND (reference sequence). V gave up 8 bases and J gave up 5 bases, with 15 bases separating them. DNA for the CDR3: TGTGCCAGTTTCTTGGGAAGGGGAACTGAAGCTTTCTTT. It translates to CASFLGRGTEAFF.

V usage is TRBV5-1 and J usage is TRBJ1-1; 7 nucleotides line up with TRBD1. The CDR3 is made up of 16 amino acids. Germline lookup yields CDR1 SGHRS and CDR2 YFSETQ. V shed 3 bases and J 1 base; nucleotides not matched to a gene: 9. This CDR3 is CASSSQDRYKNTEAFF. The CDR3 DNA follows: TGCGCCAGCAGCTCCCAGGACAGGTACAAGAACACTGAAGCTTTCTTT.

The table lists this clone with a count of one. The chain is built from TRBV7-2 and TRBJ1-2; 8 bases match TRBD1. The CDR3 has 16 amino acids. After removal of 5 bases from V and 1 base from J, the junction contained 9 bases not matched to a gene. Germline V gene lookup returns CDR1 SGHTA and CDR2 FQGNSA. CDR3 sequence reads: CASSPETGEYNYGYTF. For the CDR3, the DNA is TGTGCCAGCAGCCCCGAGACAGGGGAGTATAACTATGGCTACACCTTC.

The chain combines TRBV27 with TRBJ2-5; 8 positions agree with TRBD1. The ends lost 8 bases at V and 4 bases at J; junction bases unmatched: 6. Germline CDR1 is MNHEY and CDR2 is SMNVEV (reference sequence). This CDR3 is built from 13 residues. The CDR3 protein is CASPGQGGETQYF. In nucleotides, the CDR3 is TGTGCCAGCCCCGGACAGGGAGGAGAGACCCAGTACTTC.

The chain employs TRBV7-2 and TRBJ1-2, with D perhaps matching TRBD1 (5 bases). The CDR3 is 15 residues long. V was shortened by 0 bases and J by 2 bases, with 10 bases between the two germline ends. The germline gives CDR1 SGHTA, CDR2 FQGNSA. Here the CDR3 reads CASSLAGLGNYGYTF. The CDR3 DNA reads as TGTGCCAGCAGCTTAGCGGGACTGGGAAACTATGGCTACACCTTC.

This chain joins TRBV12-3 or TRBV12-4 and TRBJ1-2, with D unresolved. Deletions cut 3 bases from V and 7 bases from J, with 9 bases between. This CDR3 is 12 amino acids long. CDR3 protein: CASSFAGSGYTF. The CDR3 nucleotides are TGTGCCAGCAGTTTTGCGGGGTCTGGCTACACCTTC.

This clone was observed once. This chain links TRBV11-1 with TRBJ2-1; D gene ambiguous. Per germline, CDR1 SGHAT and CDR2 FQDESV (reference sequence). The CDR3 is 12 amino acids. Trimming shortened V by 2 bases and J by 11 bases, and 10 bases separated the two germline ends. The CDR3 DNA reads as TGTGCCAGCAGCTTACAAGCTCCGCAGCAGTTCTTC. It is translated as CASSLQAPQQFF.

The chain joins TRBV6-5 to TRBJ2-1, with no clear D. The germline CDR1 and CDR2 sequences are MNHEY and SVGAGI. This CDR3 has 14 amino acids. Trimming left V 5 bases short and J 9 bases short, with 17 bases between. The CDR3 coding sequence is TGTGCCAGCAGTCAGGTCGTGAAGGTCGGTGAGCAGTTCTTC. Amino acid sequence: CASSQVVKVGEQFF.

Only one count was recorded for this clone. This chain joins TRBV7-2 and TRBJ1-1; weak D call: TRBD1 (6 bases). Trimming shortened V by 6 bases and J by 1 base, and 15 bases separated the two germline ends. This CDR3 has 15 amino acids. The germline CDR1 and CDR2 sequences are SGHTA and FQGNSA. The CDR3 coding sequence is TGTGCCAGCAGTCTCATGGGGGGGGCGAACACTGAAGCTTTCTTT. This encodes CASSLMGGANTEAFF.

The table lists this clone with a few counts. The chain is built from TRBV29-1 and TRBJ1-2, with D perhaps TRBD1 (5 bases). CDR1 and CDR2 (germline): SQVTM, ANQGSEA. This CDR3 comprises 13 residues. Trimming stripped 3 bases from V and 3 bases from J, with 11 bases between. The DNA for the CDR3 is TGCAGCGTTGATGACAGCCTCTACTATGGCTACACCTTC. It is translated as CSVDDSLYYGYTF. Full variable domain (outside the CDR3, taken from reference TRBV29-1 and TRBJ1-2): SAVISQKPSRDICQRGTSLTIQCQVDSQVTMMFWYRQQPGQSLTLIATANQGSEATYESGFVIDKFPISRPNLTFSTLTVSNMSPEDSSIYLCSVDDSLYYGYTFGSGTRLTVV.

The chain uses TRBV27 and TRBJ1-4; 7 bases match TRBD1. V dropped 3 bases and J dropped 8; count of bases not matched to a gene: 3. The CDR3 contains 13 residues. The germline V gene encodes CDR1 MNHEY and CDR2 SMNVEV (reference sequence). This chain's CDR3 is CASSFGRGEKLFF. The DNA of the CDR3 is TGTGCCAGCAGTTTCGGCAGGGGGGAAAAACTGTTTTTT.

The chain combines TRBV5-4 with TRBJ2-1, with a weak D call TRBD1 (6 bases). Germline lookup yields CDR1 SGHNT and CDR2 YYREEE (reference sequence). CDR3 length: 15 residues. V was shortened by 4 bases and J by 4 bases, with 15 bases between the two germline ends. This CDR3 is CASSPFQDRYNEQFF. The CDR3 nucleotides read TGTGCCAGCAGCCCCTTCCAGGACAGATACAATGAGCAGTTCTTC.

The chain couples TRBV3-1 (or the pseudogene TRBV3-2) to TRBJ2-3; TRBD2 matches 11 bases. The CDR3 runs to 17 residues. Germline assignment: CDR1 LGHDT and CDR2 YNNKEL (reference sequence). After removal of 2 bases from V and 1 base from J, the junction contained 5 bases not matched to a gene. In nucleotides, the CDR3 is TGTGCCAGCAGCCAATCACCGACTAGCGGGGGCACAGATACGCAGTATTTT. This codes for CASSQSPTSGGTDTQYF.

The V and J genes are TRBV3-1 (or the pseudogene TRBV3-2) and TRBJ2-3; 8 positions agree with TRBD1. CDR3 length: 16 amino acids. Losses at the gene ends were 4 bases for V and 0 bases for J; bases not matched to a gene: 6. Per germline, CDR1 LGHDT and CDR2 YNNKEL (reference sequence). In DNA form, the CDR3 reads TGTGCCAGCAGCCCAGCCGGGACAGGAAGCACAGATACGCAGTATTTT. Amino acid sequence: CASSPAGTGSTDTQYF.

V and J are TRBV28 and TRBJ1-5; D gene uncertain. The CDR3 totals 17 residues. Germline V lookup: CDR1 MDHEN, CDR2 SYDVKM. The V gene lost 7 bases and the J gene lost 1 base, with 20 bases spanning the gap. In DNA, the CDR3 is TGTGCCAGCACTCCCCCAGAGGGATTGGGGAGCAATCAGCCCCAGCATTTT. It encodes CASTPPEGLGSNQPQHF.

The V call is TRBV6-5, the J call TRBJ1-6; tentatively, D is TRBD1 (5 bases). The V end lost 8 bases, the J end lost 0 bases, and 8 bases lay between the germline ends. This CDR3 spans 14 amino acids. In germline, CDR1 is MNHEY, CDR2 SVGAGI. CDR3 nucleotides: TGTGCCAGCCGGGGGGGCTCCTATAATTCACCCCTCCACTTT. Encoded protein: CASRGGSYNSPLHF.

The chain has TRBV18 and TRBJ1-6, with D perhaps TRBD1 (5 bases). This CDR3 has 14 residues. V dropped 2 bases and J dropped 7 bases, with 9 bases sitting between them. The V gene's germline CDR1 is KGHSH and CDR2 LQKENI. CDR3 protein: CASSPDSTNSPLHF. CDR3 nucleotide sequence: TGTGCCAGCTCACCAGACAGCACCAATTCACCCCTCCACTTT.

The chain employs TRBV6-2 or TRBV6-3 and TRBJ1-2; D is unresolved. This CDR3 region has 12 residues. Trimming took off 5 bases at V and 8 bases at J, with 12 bases between the two ends. Germline lookup yields CDR1 MNHEY and CDR2 SVGEGT. CDR3 residues: CASSPRGIGYTF. The CDR3 nucleotides read TGTGCCAGCAGTCCCCGCGGGATAGGCTACACCTTC.

This chain links TRBV6-6 with TRBJ1-5, with a possible D match to TRBD1 (6 bases). CDR1 MNHNY and CDR2 SVGAGI come from the germline V gene (reference sequence). The CDR3 runs to 14 residues. V was trimmed by 0 bases and J by 4 bases, leaving 7 bases between them. Here the CDR3 reads CASSYSQGNQPQHF. CDR3 in DNA: TGTGCCAGCAGTTACTCACAGGGAAATCAGCCCCAGCATTTT.